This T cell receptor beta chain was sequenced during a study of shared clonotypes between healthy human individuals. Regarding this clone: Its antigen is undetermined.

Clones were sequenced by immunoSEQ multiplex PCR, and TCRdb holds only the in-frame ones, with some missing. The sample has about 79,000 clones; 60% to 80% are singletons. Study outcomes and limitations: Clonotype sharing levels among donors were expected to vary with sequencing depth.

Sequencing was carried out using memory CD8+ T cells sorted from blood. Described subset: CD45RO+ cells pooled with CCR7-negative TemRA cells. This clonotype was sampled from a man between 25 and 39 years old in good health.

DNA for the CDR3: TGTGCCAGCAGCTTTCTCCGGAAGATTAATGAGCAGTTCTTC. Translation gives CASSFLRKINEQFF. This chain links TRBV7-2 with TRBJ2-1; no clear D gene. This CDR3 region has 14 residues. V lost 3 bases, J lost 7 bases, and 13 bases lay in between. The germline V gene has CDR1 SGHTA and CDR2 FQGNSA.